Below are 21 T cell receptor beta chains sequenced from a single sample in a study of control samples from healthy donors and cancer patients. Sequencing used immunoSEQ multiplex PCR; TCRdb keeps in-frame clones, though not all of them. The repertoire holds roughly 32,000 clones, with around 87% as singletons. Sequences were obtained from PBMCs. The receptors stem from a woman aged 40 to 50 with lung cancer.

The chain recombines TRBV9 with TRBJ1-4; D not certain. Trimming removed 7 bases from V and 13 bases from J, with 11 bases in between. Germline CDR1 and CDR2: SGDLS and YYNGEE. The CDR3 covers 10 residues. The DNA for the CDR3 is TGTGCCAGCGGCGCTGCCGGACTGTTTTTT. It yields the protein CASGAAGLFF.

The CDR3 DNA follows: TGTGCCAGCAGCCTCACCCCCACAGATACGCAGTATTTT. Translation gives CASSLTPTDTQYF. V usage is TRBV5-6 and J usage is TRBJ2-3, with D unresolved. V lost 4 bases and J lost 2, with 8 bases in between. This CDR3 comprises 13 residues. The germline CDR1 and CDR2 sequences are SGHDT and YYEEEE.

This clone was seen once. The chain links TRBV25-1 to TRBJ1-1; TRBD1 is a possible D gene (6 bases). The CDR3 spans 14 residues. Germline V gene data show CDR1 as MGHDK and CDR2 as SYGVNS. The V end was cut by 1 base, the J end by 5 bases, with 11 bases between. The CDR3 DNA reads TGTGCCAGCAGTGAATCGGGGGCCGGGACTGAAGCTTTCTTT. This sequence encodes CASSESGAGTEAFF.

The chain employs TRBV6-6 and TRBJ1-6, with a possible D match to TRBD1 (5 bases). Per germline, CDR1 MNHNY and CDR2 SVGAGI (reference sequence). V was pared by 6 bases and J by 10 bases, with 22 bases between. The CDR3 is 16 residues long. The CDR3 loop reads CASSSAGEMRESPLHF. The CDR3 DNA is TGTGCCAGCAGCTCCGCGGGGGAAATGAGAGAGTCACCCCTCCACTTT.

CDR3 residues: CASSQAADQPQHF. The CDR3 region has the DNA TGTGCCAGCAGTCAGGCGGCGGATCAGCCCCAGCATTTT. The chain couples TRBV12-3 or TRBV12-4 to TRBJ1-5; D gene unclear. The CDR3 extends over 13 amino acids. Deletions cut 5 bases from V and 5 bases from J, with 10 bases between.

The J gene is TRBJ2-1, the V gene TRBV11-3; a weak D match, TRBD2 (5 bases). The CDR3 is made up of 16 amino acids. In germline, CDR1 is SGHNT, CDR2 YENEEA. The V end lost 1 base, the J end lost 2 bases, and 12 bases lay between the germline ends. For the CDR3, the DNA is TGTGCCAGCAGCTTAGCCCAGCGGAGTGCCTACAATGAGCAGTTCTTC. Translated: CASSLAQRSAYNEQFF.

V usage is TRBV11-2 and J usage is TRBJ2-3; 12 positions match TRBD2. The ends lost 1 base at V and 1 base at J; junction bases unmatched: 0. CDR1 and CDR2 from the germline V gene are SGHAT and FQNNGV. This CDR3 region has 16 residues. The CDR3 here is CASSLGLAGGTDTQYF. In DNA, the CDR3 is TGTGCCAGCAGCTTAGGACTAGCGGGGGGCACAGATACGCAGTATTTT.

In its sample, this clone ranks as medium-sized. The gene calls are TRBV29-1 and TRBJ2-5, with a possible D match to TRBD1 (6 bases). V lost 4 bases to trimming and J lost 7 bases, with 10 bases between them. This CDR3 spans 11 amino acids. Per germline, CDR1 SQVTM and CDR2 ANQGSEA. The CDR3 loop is CSVVVTGTQYF. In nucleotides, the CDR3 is TGCAGCGTTGTAGTGACAGGGACCCAGTACTTC. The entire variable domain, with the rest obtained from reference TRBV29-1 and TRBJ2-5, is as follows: SAVISQKPSRDICQRGTSLTIQCQVDSQVTMMFWYRQQPGQSLTLIATANQGSEATYESGFVIDKFPISRPNLTFSTLTVSNMSPEDSSIYLCSVVVTGTQYFGPGTRLLVL.

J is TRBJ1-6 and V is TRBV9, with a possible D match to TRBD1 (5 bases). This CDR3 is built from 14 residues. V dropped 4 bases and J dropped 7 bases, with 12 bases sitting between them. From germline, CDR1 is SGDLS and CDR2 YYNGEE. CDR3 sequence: CASSLGGDNSPLHF. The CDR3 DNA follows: TGTGCCAGCAGCCTGGGAGGGGACAATTCACCCCTCCACTTT. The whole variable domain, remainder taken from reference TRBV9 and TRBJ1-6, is DSGVTQTPKHLITATGQRVTLRCSPRSGDLSVYWYQQSLDQGLQFLIQYYNGEERAKGNILERFSAQQFPDLHSELNLSSLELGDSALYFCASSLGGDNSPLHFGNGTRLTVT.

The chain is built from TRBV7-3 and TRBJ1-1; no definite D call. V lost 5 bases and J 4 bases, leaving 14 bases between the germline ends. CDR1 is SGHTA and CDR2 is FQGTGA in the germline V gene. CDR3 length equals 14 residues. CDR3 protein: CASSRIGGVTEAFF. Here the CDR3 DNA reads TGTGCCAGCAGCCGGATCGGTGGGGTCACTGAAGCTTTCTTT.

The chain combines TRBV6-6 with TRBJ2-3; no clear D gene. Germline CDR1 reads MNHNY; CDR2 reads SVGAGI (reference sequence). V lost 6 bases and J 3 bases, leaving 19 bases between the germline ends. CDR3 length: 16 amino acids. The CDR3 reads CASRLASVRGTDTQYF. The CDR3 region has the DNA TGTGCCAGCAGACTGGCATCTGTCAGAGGTACAGATACGCAGTATTTT.

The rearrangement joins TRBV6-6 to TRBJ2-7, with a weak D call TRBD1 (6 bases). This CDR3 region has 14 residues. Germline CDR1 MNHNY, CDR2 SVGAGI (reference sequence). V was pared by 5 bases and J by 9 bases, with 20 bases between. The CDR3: CASSPRGTWTSQYF. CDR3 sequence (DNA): TGTGCCAGCAGTCCCCGAGGGACATGGACATCGCAGTACTTC.

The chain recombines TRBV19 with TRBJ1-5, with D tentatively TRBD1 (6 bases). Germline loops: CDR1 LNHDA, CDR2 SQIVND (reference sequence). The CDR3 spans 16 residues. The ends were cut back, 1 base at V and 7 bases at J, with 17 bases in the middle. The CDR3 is CASSIGPTGPGQPQHF. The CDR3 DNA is TGTGCCAGTAGTATAGGCCCCACAGGGCCGGGACAGCCCCAGCATTTT.

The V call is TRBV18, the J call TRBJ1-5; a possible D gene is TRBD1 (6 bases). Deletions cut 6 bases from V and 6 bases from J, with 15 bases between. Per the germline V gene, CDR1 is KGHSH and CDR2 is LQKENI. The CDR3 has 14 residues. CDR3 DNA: TGTGCCAGCTCCCTGGAGGCAGGGGTTCAGCCCCAGCATTTT. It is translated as CASSLEAGVQPQHF.

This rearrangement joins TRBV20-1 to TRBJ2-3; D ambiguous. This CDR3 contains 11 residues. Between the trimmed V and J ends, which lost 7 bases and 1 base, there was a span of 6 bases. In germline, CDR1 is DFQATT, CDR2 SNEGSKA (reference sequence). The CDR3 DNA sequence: TGCAGTGTACTCCGCACAGATACGCAGTATTTT. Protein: CSVLRTDTQYF.

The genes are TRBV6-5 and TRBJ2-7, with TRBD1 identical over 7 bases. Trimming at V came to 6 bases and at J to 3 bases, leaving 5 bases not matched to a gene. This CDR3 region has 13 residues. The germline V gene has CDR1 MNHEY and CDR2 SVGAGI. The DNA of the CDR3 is TGTGCCAGCAGGGGAGCAGGGGGCTACGAGCAGTACTTC. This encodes CASRGAGGYEQYF.

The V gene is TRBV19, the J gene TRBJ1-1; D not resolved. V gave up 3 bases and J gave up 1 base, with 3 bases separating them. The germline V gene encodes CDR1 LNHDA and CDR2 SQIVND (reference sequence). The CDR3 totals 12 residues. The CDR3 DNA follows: TGTGCCAGTAGTATGGGGAACACTGAAGCTTTCTTT. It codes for CASSMGNTEAFF.

CDR3 region: CASSSGGTYGYTF. In DNA, the CDR3 is TGCGCCAGCAGCTCGGGAGGAACCTATGGCTACACCTTC. The chain employs TRBV5-1 and TRBJ1-2; no firm D call. Germline V gives CDR1 SGHRS, CDR2 YFSETQ. The CDR3 loop spans 13 amino acids. V was cut by 3 bases and J by 4 bases, with 10 bases left in between.

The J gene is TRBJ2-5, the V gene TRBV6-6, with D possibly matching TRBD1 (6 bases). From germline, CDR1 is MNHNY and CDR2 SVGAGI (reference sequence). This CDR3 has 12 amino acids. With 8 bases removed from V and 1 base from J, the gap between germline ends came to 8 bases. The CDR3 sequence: CASGDTQETQYF. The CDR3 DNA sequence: TGTGCCAGCGGGGACACCCAAGAGACCCAGTACTTC.

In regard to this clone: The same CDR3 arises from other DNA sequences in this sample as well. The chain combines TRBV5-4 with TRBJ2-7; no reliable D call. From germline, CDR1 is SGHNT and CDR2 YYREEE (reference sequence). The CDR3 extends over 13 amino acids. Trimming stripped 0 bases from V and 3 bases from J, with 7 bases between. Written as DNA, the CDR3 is TGTGCCAGCAGCTTGGTTGGCAGCTACGAGCAGTACTTC. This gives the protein CASSLVGSYEQYF.

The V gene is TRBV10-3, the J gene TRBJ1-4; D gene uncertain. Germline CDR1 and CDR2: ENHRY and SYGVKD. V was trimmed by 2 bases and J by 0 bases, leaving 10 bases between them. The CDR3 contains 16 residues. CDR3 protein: CAISEKGPPTNEKLFF. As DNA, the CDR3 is TGTGCCATCAGTGAGAAGGGCCCCCCAACTAATGAAAAACTGTTTTTT.